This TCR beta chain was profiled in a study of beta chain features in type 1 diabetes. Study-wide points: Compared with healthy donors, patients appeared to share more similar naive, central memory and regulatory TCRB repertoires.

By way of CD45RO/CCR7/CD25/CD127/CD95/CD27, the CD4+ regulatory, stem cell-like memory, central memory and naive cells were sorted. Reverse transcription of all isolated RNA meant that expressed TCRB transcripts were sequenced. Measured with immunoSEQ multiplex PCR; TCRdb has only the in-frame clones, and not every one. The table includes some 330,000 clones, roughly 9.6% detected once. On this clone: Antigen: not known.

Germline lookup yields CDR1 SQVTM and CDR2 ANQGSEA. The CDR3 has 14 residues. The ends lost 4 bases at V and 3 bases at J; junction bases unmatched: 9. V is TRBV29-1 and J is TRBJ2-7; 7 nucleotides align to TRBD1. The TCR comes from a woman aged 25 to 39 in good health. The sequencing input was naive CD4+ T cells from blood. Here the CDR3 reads CSVGRTGSIYEQYF. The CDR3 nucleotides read TGCAGCGTTGGACGGACAGGTAGTATCTACGAGCAGTACTTC.